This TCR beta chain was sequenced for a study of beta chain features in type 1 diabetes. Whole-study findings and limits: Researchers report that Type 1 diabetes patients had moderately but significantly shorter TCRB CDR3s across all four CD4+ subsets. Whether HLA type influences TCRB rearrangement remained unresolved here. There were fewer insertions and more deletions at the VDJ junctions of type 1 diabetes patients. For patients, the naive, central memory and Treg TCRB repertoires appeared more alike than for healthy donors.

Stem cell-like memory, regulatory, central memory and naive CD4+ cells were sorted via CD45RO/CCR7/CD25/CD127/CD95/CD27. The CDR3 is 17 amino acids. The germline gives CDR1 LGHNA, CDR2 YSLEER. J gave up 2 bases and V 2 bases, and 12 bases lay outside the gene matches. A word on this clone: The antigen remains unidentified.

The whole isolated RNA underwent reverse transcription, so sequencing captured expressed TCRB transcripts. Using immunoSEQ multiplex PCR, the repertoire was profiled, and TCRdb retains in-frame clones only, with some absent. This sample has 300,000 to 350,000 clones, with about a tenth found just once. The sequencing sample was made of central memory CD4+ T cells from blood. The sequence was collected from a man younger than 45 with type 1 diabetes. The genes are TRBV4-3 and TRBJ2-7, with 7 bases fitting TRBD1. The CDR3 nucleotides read TGCGCCAGCAGCCAACAACAACTTGGACAGGATCCCTACGAGCAGTACTTC. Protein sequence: CASSQQQLGQDPYEQYF.